This T cell receptor beta chain is drawn from a study of T cells in Graves' hyperthyroidism and ophthalmopathy. Whole-study context: Peripheral blood was secured at the point of initial diagnosis, before any treatment. Findings of the study overall: The blood repertoire included most of the expanded thyroid clonotypes above 0.001.

A word on this clonotype: What it recognizes is unknown.

RNA transcripts were the template for amplifying TCR beta CDR3 regions. TCR CDR3 underwent first-round RT-PCR with the HTBI primer set. A single record per CDR3 protein comes from TCRdb applying MiXCR to the multiplex PCR reads. The sample carries 410,000 or so distinct CDR3 sequences, roughly 14% recorded once. CDR3 length: 14 amino acids. V was shortened by 0 bases and J by 3 bases, with 9 bases between the two germline ends. Per germline, CDR1 SGDLS and CDR2 YYNGEE. Based on clinical symptoms, serum thyroxine and TRAb, thyroid ultrasound and orbital computed tomography, diagnoses were reached. The sequence was collected from a man aged 18 to 29 with Graves' ophthalmopathy. The chain recombines TRBV9 with TRBJ1-2; a possible D gene is TRBD1 (5 bases). Specimen: blood. The CDR3 loop is CASSVVGAHYGYTF. The CDR3 DNA reads as TGTGCCAGCAGCGTAGTTGGGGCCCACTATGGCTACACCTTC.